This T cell receptor beta chain was found in a study of monozygotic twins with cystic fibrosis. Turning to the study itself: Library input was 2.5 to 3.5 micrograms of fragmented DNA, with approximately 16 PCR cycles. Whole-study findings and limits: Clonality was generally low (median around 0.009), higher in the most severe patients. Nucleotide-identical clonotype sharing was significantly higher within monozygotic CF twin pairs than between unrelated CF individuals.

The CDR3 spans 16 residues. Germline V gene lookup returns CDR1 SSHAT and CDR2 FNYEAQ (reference sequence). Regarding this clone: Its target is not known. At one end the junction does not follow the germline gene, possibly because of a read error.

Only in-frame clones appear in the TCRdb table, and some are missing; sequencing was by immunoSEQ multiplex PCR. This table holds fewer than 30,000 clones, approximately 86% found once. The source of this sequence is a girl aged 2 to 10 with cystic fibrosis. The V call is TRBV7-7, the J call TRBJ2-2, with D possibly matching TRBD1 (6 bases). The sample was blood. The CDR3, as DNA: TGTGCTAGCAGCTTAGCAGGCAGGGGAAACACCGGGGAGCTGTTTTTT. Translated, it gives CASSLAGRGNTGELFF. Full variable domain (missing parts from reference TRBV7-7 and TRBJ2-2): GAGVSQSPRYKVTKRGQDVTLRCDPISSHATLYWYQQALGQGPEFLTYFNYEAQPDKSGLPSDRFSAERPEGSISTLTIQRTEQRDSAMYRCASSLAGRGNTGELFFGEGSRLTVL.